This passage covers 20 T cell receptor beta chains from one sample sequenced in a study of T cells in Graves' hyperthyroidism and ophthalmopathy. The CDR3 regions of TCR beta were amplified from RNA transcripts. HTBI primers were used for first-round RT-PCR of the TCR CDR3. TCRdb used MiXCR to reprocess the multiplex PCR reads, holding one entry per CDR3 protein. Of about 640,000 distinct CDR3 sequences detected, about a fifth appear once; the ten largest clones hold roughly 30%. Source material: blood. Receptors originate from a man aged 30 to 39 with Graves' ophthalmopathy.

CDR3 nucleotides: TGTGCCATCACCGGGGAGGGGGCGAAAGAGCAGTACTTC. Amino acids: CAITGEGAKEQYF. The chain couples TRBV10-3 to TRBJ2-7; either TRBD1 or TRBD2 may supply D (7 bases each). The germline V gene has CDR1 ENHRY and CDR2 SYGVKD. The CDR3 sequence is 13 residues long. The germline V and J ends were trimmed by 7 bases and 7 bases, with 17 bases remaining between them.

V is TRBV4-3 and J is TRBJ2-3; 8 bases align to TRBD2. Germline V gives CDR1 LGHNA, CDR2 YSLEER. The trim removed 4 bases at V and 5 bases at J, leaving 5 bases unmatched. The CDR3 contains 14 residues. The CDR3 is CASSPGGAGDTQYF. CDR3 bases: TGCGCCAGCAGCCCCGGGGGGGCTGGAGATACGCAGTATTTT.

The V gene is TRBV12-3 or TRBV12-4, the J gene TRBJ2-1, with 10 bases lining up with TRBD2. The CDR3 contains 15 residues. V was pared by 6 bases and J by 3 bases, with 5 bases of the junction left unmatched. DNA of the CDR3: TGTGCCAGCAGCCCCTCTAGCGGGAGCTACAATGAGCAGTTCTTC. It is translated as CASSPSSGSYNEQFF.

The chain couples TRBV9 to TRBJ2-1, with TRBD1 matching over 7 bases. The CDR3 sequence is 13 residues long. V lost 0 bases, J lost 9 bases, and 3 bases stayed unmatched. From germline, CDR1 is SGDLS and CDR2 YYNGEE. DNA for the CDR3: TGTGCCAGCAGCGTAGGTAAGGGGGCTGAGCAGTTCTTC. Amino acids: CASSVGKGAEQFF.

This chain uses TRBV30 with TRBJ2-7; 10 bases agree with TRBD1. Trimming removed 5 bases from V and 5 bases from J; junction bases left unmatched: 6. The CDR3 runs to 13 residues. CDR1 GTSNPN and CDR2 SVGIG come from the germline V gene (reference sequence). The CDR3 protein is CAWGGQGDHEQYF. The DNA for the CDR3 is TGTGCCTGGGGAGGACAGGGGGACCACGAGCAGTACTTC. Combining the CDR3 with reference TRBV30 and TRBJ2-7 gives the whole variable domain SQTIHQWPATLVQPVGSPLSLECTVEGTSNPNLYWYRQAAGRGLQLLFYSVGIGQISSEVPQNLSASRPQDRQFILSSKKLLLSDSGFYLCAWGGQGDHEQYFGPGTRLTVT.

This chain connects TRBV27 to TRBJ2-7; 8 nucleotides agree with TRBD2. The CDR3 extends over 14 amino acids. Per germline, CDR1 MNHEY and CDR2 SMNVEV (reference sequence). V lost 6 bases, J lost 6 bases, and 10 bases stayed unmatched. Here the CDR3 DNA reads TGTGCCAGCAGAGCGGGAGAGGGGTTTTTCGAGCAGTACTTC. This gives the protein CASRAGEGFFEQYF.

The rearrangement uses TRBV12-3 or TRBV12-4 and TRBJ1-6, with D hard to call. The germline V and J ends were trimmed by 2 bases and 0 bases, with 5 bases remaining between them. This CDR3 is 15 amino acids long. The CDR3 region is CASSLLTSYNSPLHF. The DNA for the CDR3 is TGTGCCAGCAGTTTATTAACCTCCTATAATTCACCCCTCCACTTT.

This rearrangement joins TRBV2 to TRBJ2-2, with TRBD2 matching 11 bases. V dropped 6 bases and J dropped 3; count of bases not matched to a gene: 6. The CDR3 spans 16 residues. In germline, CDR1 is SNHLY, CDR2 FYNNEI. Written as DNA, the CDR3 is TGTGCCAGCAGGGACAGACTAGCGGGATACACCGGGGAGCTGTTTTTT. It translates to CASRDRLAGYTGELFF.

This clonotype was seen only a few times. The rearrangement links TRBV6-1 to TRBJ2-5; 8 nucleotides line up with TRBD1. With 6 bases clipped from V and 2 bases from J, the junction kept 8 bases outside the gene matches. The CDR3 spans 15 residues. Germline loops: CDR1 MNHNS, CDR2 SASEGT. In nucleotides, the CDR3 is TGTGCCAGCAGGAGACAGGGGAAACCACAAGAGACCCAGTACTTC. Its translation is CASRRQGKPQETQYF.

This clonotype was picked up many times. This chain links TRBV28 with TRBJ2-7, with D unclear. V was trimmed by 8 bases and J by 0 bases, leaving 14 bases between them. From germline, CDR1 is MDHEN and CDR2 SYDVKM. The CDR3 loop spans 14 amino acids. The CDR3 bases are TGTGCCAGCCGAGGACGGAAGGGCTCCTACGAGCAGTACTTC. As protein: CASRGRKGSYEQYF.

This clonotype was found a few times. V is TRBV12-3 or TRBV12-4 and J is TRBJ2-1, with TRBD2 matching 9 bases. The length of the CDR3 is 17 residues. With 3 bases clipped from V and 8 bases from J, the junction kept 14 bases outside the gene matches. In DNA, the CDR3 is TGTGCCAGCAGTTTGACGGCTAGCGGGGTTCGGGGGGATGAGCAGTTCTTC. It specifies CASSLTASGVRGDEQFF.

This clonotype came up many times. V is TRBV7-8 and J is TRBJ2-7, with 10 bases identical to TRBD2. V trimming: 5 bases; J trimming: 2 bases; junction bases outside the gene matches: 9. The CDR3 extends over 16 amino acids. Germline V gives CDR1 SGHVS, CDR2 FQNEAQ. The CDR3 loop is CASSRGLAGAAYEQYF. DNA of the CDR3: TGTGCCAGCAGCAGAGGGCTAGCGGGAGCCGCCTACGAGCAGTACTTC.

The J gene is TRBJ1-2, the V gene TRBV6-1, with 7 bases matching TRBD1. V trimming: 6 bases; J trimming: 6 bases; junction bases outside the gene matches: 4. The CDR3 has 12 residues. Germline CDR1 reads MNHNS; CDR2 reads SASEGT. As DNA, the CDR3 is TGTGCCAGCAGATCAGGGGGAAATGGCTACACCTTC. It specifies CASRSGGNGYTF.

This clonotype was counted only a few times. The chain has TRBV6-7 and TRBJ2-2; tentatively, D is TRBD2 (5 bases). TRBV6-7 is sorted into the ORF group, with uncertain function. V lost 3 bases, J lost 7 bases, and 18 bases lay in between. This CDR3 contains 16 residues. CDR3 loop: CASSYWKGSEGGELFF. In DNA, the CDR3 is TGTGCCAGCAGTTATTGGAAAGGGAGTGAGGGCGGGGAGCTGTTTTTT.

The genes are TRBV9 and TRBJ2-3, with TRBD2 matching over 7 bases. The germline V gene encodes CDR1 SGDLS and CDR2 YYNGEE. The CDR3 loop spans 14 amino acids. The J segment lost 3 bases and the V segment lost 0 bases, leaving 1 base of the junction unmatched. The CDR3 DNA sequence: TGTGCCAGCAGCGTAGACGGGGGGACAGATACGCAGTATTTT. The encoded protein is CASSVDGGTDTQYF.

This chain links TRBV10-3 with TRBJ1-1; D possibly corresponds to TRBD1 (5 bases). V dropped 6 bases and J dropped 8 bases, with 16 bases sitting between them. There are 13 residues in the CDR3. Per germline, CDR1 ENHRY and CDR2 SYGVKD. The CDR3: CAISSGSRAEAFF. CDR3 in DNA: TGTGCCATCAGCTCAGGGAGCAGGGCGGAAGCTTTCTTT.

In DNA form, the CDR3 reads TGTGCCAGCAGTTTAACACAGGGCAGGTATGAGCAGTTCTTC. As protein: CASSLTQGRYEQFF. The chain joins TRBV27 to TRBJ2-1, with D possibly TRBD1 on 6 matching bases. CDR1 and CDR2 from the germline V gene are MNHEY and SMNVEV (reference sequence). V lost 2 bases, J lost 8 bases, and 13 bases lay in between. The CDR3 consists of 14 residues.

In its sample, this clonotype was seen a few times. The V and J genes are TRBV29-1 and TRBJ2-3; the match to TRBD1 covers 7 bases. V shed 8 bases, J shed 2 bases, and the junction held 4 bases outside the gene matches. CDR1 and CDR2 from the germline V gene are SQVTM and ANQGSEA. This CDR3 region has 12 residues. As DNA, the CDR3 is TGCAGCTGCACAGGGGACACAGATACGCAGTATTTT. Its translation is CSCTGDTDTQYF.

Details on this clonotype: It may be a read error: a sequence one base away is much more abundant. The chain has TRBV12-3 or TRBV12-4 and TRBJ2-5; possible D gene TRBD2, 5 bases. The V and J ends lost 6 bases and 4 bases respectively, with 15 bases between them. This CDR3 region has 14 residues. The CDR3 sequence is CASSPPIRGETQYF. The CDR3 nucleotides are TGTGCCAGCAGCCCCCCCATACGGGGAGAGACCCAGTACTTC.

This chain uses TRBV3-2 with TRBJ2-6; TRBD1 is the table's D call and was not checked against the DNA. TRBV3-2 represents a pseudogene. The CDR3 totals 19 residues. For the CDR3, the DNA is TGTGCCAGCAGCCAAGACCGGGACAGGGGCTCCTCTGGGGCCAACGTCCTGACTTTC. This translates into CASSQDRDRGSSGANVLTF.